The 8 T cell receptor beta chains in this list originate from one sample, sequenced in a study of T-cell reconstitution after alpha-beta-depleted transplantation in children. Preparation of the TCRbeta library was carried out with unique molecular identifiers. TCRdb re-called the PCR reads through MiXCR, storing one row per CDR3 protein. The repertoire consists of about 110,000 distinct CDR3 sequences, with 10% occurring once and the leading ten covering 8%. The specimen comprised PBMCs from the stem cell graft donor, sampled from the stem cell graft. These receptors were obtained from a human donor who donated a stem cell graft to a child with acute lymphoblastic leukemia.

In its sample, this clonotype was seen many times. This chain connects TRBV7-2 to TRBJ1-3; a weak D match, TRBD1 (6 bases). The CDR3 has 16 residues. Germline V gene lookup returns CDR1 SGHTA and CDR2 FQGNSA. The germline V and J ends were trimmed by 5 bases and 0 bases, with 14 bases remaining between them. CDR3 amino acids: CASSGRTGFSGNTIYF. In nucleotides, the CDR3 is TGTGCCAGCAGCGGCCGCACAGGGTTCTCTGGAAACACCATATATTTT.

This clonotype came up many times. The V and J genes are TRBV5-5 and TRBJ1-4; D unclear. The CDR3 covers 16 residues. The germline V gene encodes CDR1 SGHKS and CDR2 YYEKEE (reference sequence). V lost 2 bases and J 0 bases, leaving 11 bases between the germline ends. This CDR3 is CASSLEAPATNEKLFF. DNA of the CDR3: TGTGCCAGCAGCTTAGAGGCCCCGGCAACTAATGAAAAACTGTTTTTT.

J is TRBJ2-2 and V is TRBV14; D is unresolved. CDR3 length: 15 amino acids. Germline-derived CDR1 and CDR2 are SGHDN and FVKESK. V was pared by 0 bases and J by 3 bases, with 8 bases between. The CDR3 sequence: CASSQDYGYTGELFF. For the CDR3, the DNA is TGTGCCAGCAGCCAAGATTACGGCTACACCGGGGAGCTGTTTTTT.

This clonotype was observed many times. The chain links TRBV10-3 to TRBJ1-6; D is unclear. The CDR3 is 14 amino acids. CDR1 and CDR2 (germline): ENHRY, SYGVKD. Trimming removed 2 bases from V and 5 bases from J, with 7 bases in between. CDR3 DNA: TGTGCCATCAGTGAGGACACCGATAATTCACCCCTCCACTTT. Translating it yields CAISEDTDNSPLHF.

This clonotype was detected ten times or more. The CDR3 here is CASNSPGLAGDGDYNEQFF. Here the CDR3 DNA reads TGTGCCAGCAACTCACCGGGACTAGCGGGAGATGGGGACTACAATGAGCAGTTCTTC. V is TRBV6-4 and J is TRBJ2-1, with 14 positions matching TRBD2. The junction had 14 bases not matched to a gene; V was cut back by 7 bases and J by 3 bases. CDR3 size: 19 residues. CDR1 and CDR2 (germline): MRHNA, SNTAGT.

This clonotype was recorded many times. The V call is TRBV4-3, the J call TRBJ2-7; 9 bases are shared with TRBD1. Germline trimming cut 3 bases from V and 1 base from J; bases unmatched to any gene: 4. This CDR3 spans 15 amino acids. Germline CDR1 is LGHNA and CDR2 is YSLEER. The CDR3 coding sequence is TGCGCCAGCAGCCAGCAGACAGGGGGTTCCTACGAGCAGTACTTC. It yields the protein CASSQQTGGSYEQYF.

The sample holds many counts of this clonotype. The V call is TRBV5-1, the J call TRBJ1-5; 8 nucleotides align to TRBD1. The CDR3 spans 19 residues. CDR1 SGHRS and CDR2 YFSETQ come from the germline V gene. Unmatched junction bases numbered 21, after V lost 4 bases and J lost 6 bases. The CDR3 here is CASSPADRGWRASVQPQHF. CDR3 DNA sequence: TGCGCCAGCAGCCCCGCTGACAGGGGATGGCGGGCATCGGTTCAGCCCCAGCATTTT.

This clonotype was recorded many times. This rearrangement joins TRBV13 to TRBJ2-6; no firm D call. Germline CDR1 and CDR2: PRHDT and FYEKMQ (reference sequence). The CDR3 is 18 residues long. V lost 2 bases and J lost 0, with 14 bases in between. CDR3 sequence (DNA): TGTGCCAGCAGCTTAAGGTACAGCTATGACTCTGGGGCCAACGTCCTGACTTTC. This encodes CASSLRYSYDSGANVLTF.